Below, 10 T cell receptor beta chains from the same sample are listed, as sequenced in a study of PD-1 blockade in classical Hodgkin lymphoma (dated by TCRdb to about 2020). Receptor amplification or capture employed the immunoSEQ multiplex PCR assay. Imported from immuneACCESS, the table was reduced by TCRdb to in-frame sequences with V and J called. These copies leave out some clones; in studies compared against another copy, an unresolved V gene accounts for under half, and the cause of the remainder is not known. Here the sample has 80,000 to 100,000 clones; roughly 81% occur a single time. The ten largest clones take up 16% of the sample. This sample's time point label indicates: cycle 2 day 1 (C2D1) of nivolumab. Relapse after autologous stem cell transplantation had occurred in all trial patients, and cohorts A, B and C were distinguished by prior brentuximab vedotin exposure. The input for sequencing was peripheral blood mononuclear cells (PBMCs), taken before the second cycle of nivolumab. The receptors here all came from a human donor with classical Hodgkin lymphoma.

This rearrangement joins TRBV5-4 to TRBJ1-2; TRBD1 agrees at 9 bases. The germline CDR1 and CDR2 sequences are SGHNT and YYREEE (reference sequence). This CDR3 has 15 amino acids. After removal of 4 bases from V and 8 bases from J, the junction contained 12 bases not matched to a gene. The CDR3 DNA is TGTGCCAGCAGCCCCATCCTGGGGACAGGGACCGGCTACACCTTC. Translated, it gives CASSPILGTGTGYTF.

A few counts support this clone. The chain combines TRBV7-8 with TRBJ2-4, with a weak D call TRBD2 (5 bases). The CDR3 loop spans 15 amino acids. Per the germline V gene, CDR1 is SGHVS and CDR2 is FQNEAQ. Trimming took 5 bases from V and 7 from J, leaving 18 bases between them. The CDR3, as DNA: TGTGCCAGCAGCAACTACCCCCGGGAATATAACATTCAGTACTTC. It specifies CASSNYPREYNIQYF. Together with reference TRBV7-8 and TRBJ2-4, the CDR3 gives the full variable domain: GAGVSQSPRYKVAKRGQDVALRCDPISGHVSLFWYQQALGQGPEFLTYFQNEAQLDKSGLPSDRFFAERPEGSVSTLKIQRTQQEDSAVYLCASSNYPREYNIQYFGAGTRLSVL.

The rearrangement links TRBV4-3 to TRBJ2-7; either TRBD1 or TRBD2 may supply D (6 bases each). Germline CDR1 reads LGHNA; CDR2 reads YSLEER. V gave up 1 base and J gave up 4 bases, with 11 bases separating them. The CDR3 sequence is 14 residues long. The CDR3 bases are TGCGCCAGCAGCCAAGCAACAGGGAGGTACGAGCAGTACTTC. This sequence encodes CASSQATGRYEQYF.

This clone was picked up one time. The chain combines TRBV5-6 with TRBJ1-3, with 10 bases lining up with TRBD1. V trimming: 6 bases; J trimming: 8 bases; junction bases outside the gene matches: 5. The CDR3 length is 13 residues. Per germline, CDR1 SGHDT and CDR2 YYEEEE. The CDR3: CASTRQGADTIYF. Here the CDR3 DNA reads TGTGCCAGCACCAGACAGGGGGCTGACACCATATATTTT.

The chain combines TRBV9 with TRBJ2-7, with 13 positions matching TRBD2. CDR1 SGDLS and CDR2 YYNGEE come from the germline V gene. This CDR3 has 16 residues. V lost 2 bases, J lost 7 bases, and 9 bases stayed unmatched. For the CDR3, the DNA is TGTGCCAGCAGCGTGAGGACTAGCGGGGGACTAGGAGAGCAGTACTTC. Translation gives CASSVRTSGGLGEQYF.

This clone was observed a few times. The chain links TRBV7-8 to TRBJ2-3; 9 bases agree with TRBD1. With V trimmed by 3 bases and J by 4 bases, 8 bases remained unmatched. Germline V gene sequence: CDR1 SGHVS, CDR2 FQNEAQ. CDR3 length equals 16 residues. CDR3 sequence: CASSFRDRAIADTQYF. CDR3 bases: TGTGCCAGCAGCTTCCGGGACAGGGCCATCGCAGATACGCAGTATTTT.

The chain couples TRBV7-2 to TRBJ2-1; the D is unclear. In germline, CDR1 is SGHTA, CDR2 FQGNSA. The CDR3 is 13 residues long. V was shortened by 6 bases and J by 6 bases, with 12 bases between the two germline ends. The CDR3 is CASRPVGTNEQFF. The CDR3 DNA follows: TGTGCCAGCAGGCCTGTAGGTACCAATGAGCAGTTCTTC.

The chain uses TRBV4-2 and TRBJ2-3; possibly TRBD1 or TRBD2 for D (5 bases each). Trimming shortened V by 0 bases and J by 5 bases, and 15 bases separated the two germline ends. This CDR3 spans 16 amino acids. CDR1 and CDR2 from the germline V gene are LGHNA and YNFKEQ. CDR3 bases: TGTGCCAGCAGCCAAGACCGTGGGGGTGTGGAAGATACGCAGTATTTT. Translating gives CASSQDRGGVEDTQYF.

This clone has just one count. The CDR3 sequence is CSAGSWASGTEAFF. Written as DNA, the CDR3 is TGCAGCGCTGGGTCTTGGGCGTCGGGCACTGAAGCTTTCTTT. This chain links TRBV29-1 with TRBJ1-1; D remains unclear. Germline loops: CDR1 SQVTM, CDR2 ANQGSEA. The CDR3 covers 14 residues. The ends were cut back, 7 bases at V and 4 bases at J, with 19 bases in the middle.

The V call is TRBV5-1, the J call TRBJ2-1; 9 positions agree with TRBD1. V was pared by 1 base and J by 7 bases, with 6 bases of the junction left unmatched. The CDR3 loop spans 15 amino acids. Germline V CDR1 and CDR2: SGHRS, YFSETQ. The CDR3 nucleotides are TGCGCCAGCAGCTTGACAGGGGGCTCGAGGAATGAGCAGTTCTTC. It yields the protein CASSLTGGSRNEQFF.